This TCR beta chain was captured by sequencing in a study of T cell clonality in common variable immunodeficiency. Overall study findings and caveats: CVID subjects showed higher TCRbeta clonality than healthy controls. Fewer deletions and N-nucleotide insertions were reportedly seen in common variable immunodeficiency TCR beta sequences.

This clone was seen a few times. Its antigen is unknown. The read gets to within 3 residues of the CDR3 end, and the germline J gene fills in the rest. V lost 3 bases and J 0 bases, leaving 9 bases between the germline ends. This CDR3 contains 14 residues. Germline V gene data show CDR1 as SEHNR and CDR2 as FQNEAQ (reference sequence). CVID and control samples used equivalent genomic DNA input. Only in-frame clones appear in the TCRdb table, and some are missing; sequencing was by immunoSEQ multiplex PCR. This sample carries some 40,000 clones, none of them present only once. The sequence was obtained from a person between 18 and 70 years old in good health. Sequencing was performed on peripheral blood mononuclear cells. This chain connects TRBV7-9 to TRBJ2-7, with D perhaps TRBD1 (5 bases). The part of the CDR3 DNA that was read is TGTGCCAGCAGCTTTTGGACATCCTCCTACGAG. As protein: CASSFWTSSYE. In full, the CDR3 is CASSFWTSSYEQYF.